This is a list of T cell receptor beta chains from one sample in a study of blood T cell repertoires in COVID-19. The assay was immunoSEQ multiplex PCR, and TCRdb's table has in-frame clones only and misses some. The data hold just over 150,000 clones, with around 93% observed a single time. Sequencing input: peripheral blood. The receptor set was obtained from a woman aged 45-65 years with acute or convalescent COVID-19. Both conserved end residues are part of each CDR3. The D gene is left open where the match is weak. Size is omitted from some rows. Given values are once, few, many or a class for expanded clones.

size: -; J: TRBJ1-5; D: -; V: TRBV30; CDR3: CAWSPSSNQPQHF; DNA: TGTGCCTGGAGTCCCTCGTCCAATCAGCCCCAGCATTTT
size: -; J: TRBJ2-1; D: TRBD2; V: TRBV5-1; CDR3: CASSLFSAGDYNEQFF; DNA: TGCGCCAGCAGCTTGTTCTCAGCGGGGGACTACAATGAGCAGTTCTTC
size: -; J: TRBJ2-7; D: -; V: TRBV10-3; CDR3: CAISESTSLYEQYF; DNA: TGTGCCATCAGTGAGTCTACTAGCCTCTACGAGCAGTACTTC
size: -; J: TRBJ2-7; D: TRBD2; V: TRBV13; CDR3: CASSPSGSSYEQYF; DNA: TGTGCCAGCAGCCCTAGCGGGAGCTCCTACGAGCAGTACTTC
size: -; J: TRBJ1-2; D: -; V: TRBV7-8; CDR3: CASGHRASNYGYTF; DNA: TGTGCCAGCGGCCACAGGGCTTCTAACTATGGCTACACCTTC
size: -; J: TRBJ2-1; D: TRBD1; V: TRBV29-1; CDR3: CSVEDKVGTVEQFF; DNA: TGCAGCGTTGAAGATAAAGTAGGGACAGTCGAGCAGTTCTTC
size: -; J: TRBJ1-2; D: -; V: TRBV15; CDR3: CATSPQGQYGYTF; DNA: TGTGCCACCAGCCCCCAGGGGCAATATGGCTACACCTTC
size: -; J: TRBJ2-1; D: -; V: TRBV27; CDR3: CASSLWGPRNEQFF; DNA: TGTGCCAGCAGTTTATGGGGGCCTAGAAATGAGCAGTTCTTC
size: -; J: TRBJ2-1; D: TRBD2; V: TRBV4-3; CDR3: CASSQTSGFWVESYNEQFF; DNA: TGCGCCAGCAGCCAGACTAGCGGGTTCTGGGTAGAGTCCTACAATGAGCAGTTCTTC
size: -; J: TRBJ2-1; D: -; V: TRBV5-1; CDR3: CASRAEPSSYNEQFF; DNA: TGCGCCAGCAGGGCGGAGCCTAGCTCCTACAATGAGCAGTTCTTC
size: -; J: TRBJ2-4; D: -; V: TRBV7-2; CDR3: CASSSPYIQYF; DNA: TGTGCCAGCAGCTCCCCATACATTCAGTACTTC
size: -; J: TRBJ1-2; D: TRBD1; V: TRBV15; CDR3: CATSRAGTGGIYGYTF; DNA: TGTGCCACCAGCAGAGCGGGGACAGGGGGGATTTATGGCTACACCTTC
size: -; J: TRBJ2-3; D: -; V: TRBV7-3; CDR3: CASSELGSDTQYF; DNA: TGTGCCAGCAGCGAACTGGGGAGCGATACGCAGTATTTT
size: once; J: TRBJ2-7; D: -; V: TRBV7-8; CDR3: CASSFTSRIRSYEQYF; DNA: TGTGCCAGCAGCTTTACGTCCAGAATACGATCCTACGAGCAGTACTTC
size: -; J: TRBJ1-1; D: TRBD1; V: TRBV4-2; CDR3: CASGRGTGGTEAFF; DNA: TGTGCCAGCGGTCGCGGGACAGGGGGCACTGAAGCTTTCTTT
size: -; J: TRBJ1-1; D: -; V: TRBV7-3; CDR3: CASSLNAAGVAEAFF; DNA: TGTGCCAGCAGCCTAAACGCAGCAGGGGTCGCTGAAGCTTTCTTT
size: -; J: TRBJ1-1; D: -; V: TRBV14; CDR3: CASSPHEGWNTEAFF; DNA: TGTGCCAGCAGCCCCCACGAGGGCTGGAACACTGAAGCTTTCTTT
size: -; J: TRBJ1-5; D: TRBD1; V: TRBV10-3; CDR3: CAISSTGDQPQHF; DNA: TGTGCCATCAGTTCAACAGGGGATCAGCCCCAGCATTTT
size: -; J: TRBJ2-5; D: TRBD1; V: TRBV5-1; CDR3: CASSLPGGLETQYF; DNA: TGCGCCAGCAGCTTGCCAGGGGGCTTGGAGACCCAGTACTTC
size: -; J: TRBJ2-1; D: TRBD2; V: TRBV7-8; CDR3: CASSAGRGDYEQFF; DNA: TGTGCCAGCAGCGCGGGGCGGGGGGACTATGAGCAGTTCTTC
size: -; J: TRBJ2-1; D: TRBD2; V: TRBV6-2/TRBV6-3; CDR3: CASSTETSGRAYEQFF; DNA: TGTGCCAGCAGTACAGAAACTAGCGGGAGGGCCTATGAGCAGTTCTTC
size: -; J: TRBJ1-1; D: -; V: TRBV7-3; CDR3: CASSFQANTEAFF; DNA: TGTGCCAGCAGCTTTCAGGCGAACACTGAAGCTTTCTTT
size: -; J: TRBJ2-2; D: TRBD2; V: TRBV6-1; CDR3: CASSEGQKTTSGFTGELFF; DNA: TGTGCCAGCAGTGAAGGGCAAAAAACTACTAGCGGGTTCACCGGGGAGCTGTTTTTT
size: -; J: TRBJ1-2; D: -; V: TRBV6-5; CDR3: CASSSGRGYTF; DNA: TGTGCCAGCAGTTCGGGTCGTGGCTACACCTTC
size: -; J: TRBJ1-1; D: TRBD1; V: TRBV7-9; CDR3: CASSRNEGARDTEAFF; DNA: TGTGCCAGCAGCCGAAACGAGGGGGCGCGGGACACTGAAGCTTTCTTT
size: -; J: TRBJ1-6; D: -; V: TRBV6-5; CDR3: CASSPGGGNSPLHF; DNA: TGTGCCAGCAGTCCGGGGGGTGGGAATTCACCCCTCCACTTT